The next 28 T cell receptor beta chains were all read from a single sample in a study of OX40 agonist ivuxolimab in advanced cancers. Libraries came from the immunoSEQ multiplex PCR assay. TCRdb mirrors the immuneACCESS table, restricted to in-frame sequences. Some clones are absent from its copies; in checked studies, under half trace to an unresolved V gene, and the reason for the others is unknown. In all, the sample holds roughly 30,000 clones, and approximately 88% of those were seen once. Approximately 50% of the sample is taken by the ten largest. Here the sequenced sample was CD4+ or CD8+ T cells sorted from blood, taken in a trial of the OX40 agonist ivuxolimab. Receptors were obtained from an adult with an advanced solid tumor such as melanoma, head and neck, liver or kidney cancer.

The rearrangement joins TRBV7-9 to TRBJ1-2, with 8 nucleotides matching TRBD1. V was clipped by 5 bases and J by 6 bases; unmatched bases: 14. CDR3 length equals 16 residues. Germline CDR1 and CDR2: SEHNR and FQNEAQ (reference sequence). CDR3 nucleotide sequence: TGTGCCAGCAGCCCTAACTCCCTTGGACAGGGAGATGGCTACACCTTC. Translated: CASSPNSLGQGDGYTF.

The chain's CDR3 is CASSPGNEQFF. CDR3 bases: TGTGCCAGCAGCCCAGGGAATGAGCAGTTCTTC. The V and J genes are TRBV6-1 and TRBJ2-1; a weak D match, TRBD1 (5 bases). The CDR3 is made up of 11 amino acids. The V end was cut by 6 bases, the J end by 7 bases, with 7 bases between. The V gene's germline CDR1 is MNHNS and CDR2 SASEGT.

This sequence joins TRBV29-1 and TRBJ1-2; no clear D. Germline CDR1 and CDR2: SQVTM and ANQGSEA. V gave up 7 bases and J gave up 2 bases, with 14 bases separating them. The length of the CDR3 is 13 residues. The DNA for the CDR3 is TGCAGCGCAAGTTGGACGGACAACTATGGCTACACCTTC. This translates into CSASWTDNYGYTF.

The chain is built from TRBV6-1 and TRBJ1-2; no reliable D call. Germline CDR1 is MNHNS and CDR2 is SASEGT. There are 15 residues in the CDR3. V dropped 3 bases and J dropped 5 bases, with 16 bases sitting between them. Here the CDR3 DNA reads TGTGCCAGCAGTGACTTCCCCGCAGAGAGGTATGGCTACACCTTC. Protein product: CASSDFPAERYGYTF.

This sequence joins TRBV7-9 and TRBJ1-6, with a tentative D call TRBD1 (5 bases). CDR1 and CDR2 (germline): SEHNR, FQNEAQ (reference sequence). This CDR3 region has 15 residues. V was cut by 1 base and J by 5 bases, with 9 bases left in between. CDR3 bases: TGTGCCAGCAGCTTAGTAGGGGAAGATAATTCACCCCTCCACTTT. This sequence encodes CASSLVGEDNSPLHF.

This chain uses TRBV7-2 with TRBJ2-1; 9 nucleotides align to TRBD1. CDR1 is SGHTA, CDR2 FQGNSA, per germline. The CDR3 is 15 residues long. V lost 5 bases, J lost 7 bases, and 9 bases stayed unmatched. The CDR3 DNA sequence: TGTGCCAGCAGCCCCGGGACAGGGATTGTAAATGAGCAGTTCTTC. Protein: CASSPGTGIVNEQFF.

J is TRBJ2-7 and V is TRBV30, with no clear D. V dropped 2 bases and J dropped 5 bases, with 13 bases sitting between them. CDR3 length: 13 amino acids. From germline, CDR1 is GTSNPN and CDR2 SVGIG (reference sequence). The CDR3 loop is CAWSPAGGNEQYF. CDR3 coding DNA: TGTGCCTGGAGTCCAGCTGGCGGCAACGAGCAGTACTTC.

V gene TRBV4-1 combines with J gene TRBJ2-3; tentatively, D is TRBD2 (6 bases). The CDR3 consists of 18 residues. Germline V gives CDR1 MGHRA, CDR2 YSYEKL. V gave up 3 bases and J gave up 1 base, with 20 bases separating them. CDR3 in amino acids: CASSQDYSGLGGTDTQYF. DNA for the CDR3: TGCGCCAGCAGCCAGGACTACTCCGGACTGGGGGGCACAGATACGCAGTATTTT.

The V gene is TRBV2, the J gene TRBJ2-7; D not certain. The CDR3 is made up of 13 amino acids. Germline loops: CDR1 SNHLY, CDR2 FYNNEI. V was pared by 2 bases and J by 0 bases, with 5 bases between. The CDR3: CASSERSSYEQYF. DNA for the CDR3: TGTGCCAGCAGTGAAAGGAGCTCCTACGAGCAGTACTTC.

This clone was seen only once. The V and J genes are TRBV27 and TRBJ1-5; D is possibly TRBD1 (6 bases). The length of the CDR3 is 16 residues. The V gene's germline CDR1 is MNHEY and CDR2 SMNVEV (reference sequence). V gave up 4 bases and J gave up 7 bases, with 20 bases separating them. CDR3 region: CASSSLVEGDGQPQHF. The CDR3 nucleotides read TGTGCCAGCAGTTCCCTCGTGGAGGGGGACGGGCAGCCCCAGCATTTT.

In its sample, this clone was seen a few times. The chain combines TRBV7-9 with TRBJ2-7; TRBD2 might be the D (5 bases). V lost 6 bases and J lost 1, with 16 bases in between. The length of the CDR3 is 15 residues. Germline CDR1 reads SEHNR; CDR2 reads FQNEAQ (reference sequence). For the CDR3, the DNA is TGTGCCAGCAGGGGCGCCGAGACGGGGTCCTACGAGCAGTACTTC. Residues: CASRGAETGSYEQYF.

J is TRBJ2-2 and V is TRBV28; perhaps TRBD1 as D (6 bases). CDR1 and CDR2 (germline): MDHEN, SYDVKM. This CDR3 region has 14 residues. With 6 bases removed from V and 2 bases from J, the gap between germline ends came to 10 bases. The CDR3 coding sequence is TGTGCCAGCAGAAGGACAGACAACACCGGGGAGCTGTTTTTT. It yields the protein CASRRTDNTGELFF.

The chain has TRBV5-1 and TRBJ2-3; D not certain. Looked up from germline, CDR1 is SGHRS and CDR2 is YFSETQ. V gave up 1 base and J gave up 6 bases, with 9 bases separating them. CDR3 size: 13 residues. CDR3 in DNA: TGCGCCAGCAGCTTGCCAGCCCTGGATACGCAGTATTTT. This codes for CASSLPALDTQYF.

The rearrangement uses TRBV2 and TRBJ1-2; D possibly corresponds to TRBD1 (5 bases). Germline V gives CDR1 SNHLY, CDR2 FYNNEI. The CDR3 spans 15 residues. V shed 0 bases and J shed 3 bases, with 11 bases lying between them. The CDR3 DNA is TGTGCCAGCAGTGAAGCGCTTGGGACCCACTATGGCTACACCTTC. It encodes CASSEALGTHYGYTF.

This chain uses TRBV28 with TRBJ1-2, with 8 positions matching TRBD1. V shed 6 bases, J shed 4 bases, and the junction held 4 bases outside the gene matches. Germline values: CDR1 MDHEN, CDR2 SYDVKM. The CDR3 is 13 residues long. The CDR3 DNA sequence: TGTGCCAGCAGACATACAGGGGGCTATGGCTACACCTTC. Translated: CASRHTGGYGYTF.

This clone was seen once. The V and J genes are TRBV7-8 and TRBJ2-3, with D possibly TRBD1 on 5 matching bases. The CDR3 covers 14 residues. Germline V lookup: CDR1 SGHVS, CDR2 FQNEAQ. V lost 4 bases and J lost 1, with 9 bases in between. The CDR3 sequence is CASSSLTGTDTQYF. CDR3 in DNA: TGTGCCAGCAGCTCATTGACAGGCACAGATACGCAGTATTTT.

In its sample, this clone was seen a few times. V and J are TRBV14 and TRBJ2-1; tentatively, D is TRBD1 (5 bases). This CDR3 has 15 amino acids. Germline CDR1 and CDR2: SGHDN and FVKESK. V was shortened by 4 bases and J by 0 bases, with 10 bases between the two germline ends. CDR3 loop: CASSLRQSSYNEQFF. The CDR3 bases are TGTGCCAGCAGCCTCCGACAGAGCTCCTACAATGAGCAGTTCTTC.

The V gene is TRBV9, the J gene TRBJ2-1, with unresolved D. This CDR3 is built from 15 residues. V lost 0 bases, J lost 2 bases, and 9 bases lay in between. In germline, CDR1 is SGDLS, CDR2 YYNGEE. The CDR3 reads CASSVEGPPYNEQFF. CDR3 DNA: TGTGCCAGCAGCGTAGAGGGCCCCCCCTACAATGAGCAGTTCTTC.

The rearrangement links TRBV7-8 to TRBJ1-4; a weak D match, TRBD1 (5 bases). V lost 7 bases, J lost 5 bases, and 17 bases lay in between. Per germline, CDR1 SGHVS and CDR2 FQNEAQ. The CDR3 length is 15 residues. The CDR3 reads CASTLGVGGNEKLFF. The CDR3 nucleotides are TGTGCCAGCACCTTGGGGGTTGGGGGGAATGAAAAACTGTTTTTT.

CDR3 sequence reads: CASRTGWSTGELFF. The CDR3 region has the DNA TGTGCCAGTAGAACAGGGTGGAGCACCGGGGAGCTGTTTTTT. V and J are TRBV19 and TRBJ2-2; TRBD1 might be the D (6 bases). CDR1 is LNHDA, CDR2 SQIVND, per germline (reference sequence). The CDR3 consists of 14 residues. V lost 6 bases to trimming and J lost 4 bases, with 12 bases between them.

The V gene is TRBV4-1, the J gene TRBJ2-7; D gene uncertain. Germline V gene data show CDR1 as MGHRA and CDR2 as YSYEKL. V shed 0 bases and J shed 2 bases, with 5 bases lying between them. The CDR3 totals 13 residues. DNA of the CDR3: TGCGCCAGCAGCCAAGATTGGACCTACGAGCAGTACTTC. Protein: CASSQDWTYEQYF.

This rearrangement joins TRBV14 to TRBJ2-5; D uncertain. This CDR3 has 16 amino acids. The germline gives CDR1 SGHDN, CDR2 FVKESK. Trimming removed 1 base at V and 2 bases at J, with 14 bases between. The CDR3 DNA reads as TGTGCCAGCAGCCAAGGTTTCATGGCCATGCAAGAGACCCAGTACTTC. Protein product: CASSQGFMAMQETQYF.

In its sample, this clone was seen a few times. The chain recombines TRBV7-2 with TRBJ2-7; no clear D gene. The V and J ends lost 5 bases and 6 bases respectively, with 11 bases between them. Germline V lookup: CDR1 SGHTA, CDR2 FQGNSA. The CDR3 consists of 12 residues. CDR3 bases: TGTGCCAGCAGCCCCCTCTCCGCCGAGCAGTACTTC. The encoded protein is CASSPLSAEQYF. Full variable domain (missing parts from reference TRBV7-2 and TRBJ2-7): GAGVSQSPSNKVTEKGKDVELRCDPISGHTALYWYRQSLGQGLEFLIYFQGNSAPDKSGLPSDRFSAERTGGSVSTLTIQRTQQEDSAVYLCASSPLSAEQYFGPGTRLTVT.

This sequence joins TRBV7-8 and TRBJ1-2; D gene unclear. V lost 3 bases, J lost 4 bases, and 15 bases lay in between. CDR1 and CDR2 from the germline V gene are SGHVS and FQNEAQ. This CDR3 comprises 15 residues. The CDR3 is CASSLTDAVSYGYTF. In DNA form, the CDR3 reads TGTGCCAGCAGCTTGACGGACGCTGTATCCTATGGCTACACCTTC.

This clone was seen just once. The rearrangement links TRBV19 to TRBJ1-1, with D unclear. With 4 bases removed from V and 7 bases from J, the gap between germline ends came to 10 bases. The CDR3 runs 12 residues. The germline V gene encodes CDR1 LNHDA and CDR2 SQIVND (reference sequence). CDR3 amino acids: CASSTPEIEAFF. The CDR3 coding sequence is TGTGCCAGTAGTACCCCCGAGATTGAAGCTTTCTTT.

As for this clone: The same CDR3 is also encoded by other DNA sequences in this sample. This sequence joins TRBV7-9 and TRBJ2-3; maybe TRBD1 (6 bases). Looked up from germline, CDR1 is SEHNR and CDR2 is FQNEAQ (reference sequence). The V and J ends lost 2 bases and 0 bases respectively, with 12 bases between them. CDR3 length equals 16 residues. Written as DNA, the CDR3 is TGTGCCAGCAGCTTACGGTCTGGGGGCAGCACAGATACGCAGTATTTT. Amino acids: CASSLRSGGSTDTQYF.

J is TRBJ1-1 and V is TRBV5-1, with a tentative D call TRBD1 (5 bases). Germline-derived CDR1 and CDR2 are SGHRS and YFSETQ. V was cut by 2 bases and J by 4 bases, with 27 bases left in between. The CDR3 length is 19 residues. The chain's CDR3 is CASSLRGGNVGTRGTEAFF. In DNA form, the CDR3 reads TGCGCCAGCAGCTTACGTGGGGGGAACGTTGGGACGCGGGGCACTGAAGCTTTCTTT.

CDR3 amino acids: CASSLLMNTEAFF. The CDR3 region has the DNA TGTGCCAGCAGCTTACTCATGAACACTGAAGCTTTCTTT. This chain connects TRBV27 to TRBJ1-1; D gene uncertain. There are 13 residues in the CDR3. Per the germline V gene, CDR1 is MNHEY and CDR2 is SMNVEV (reference sequence). The ends were cut back, 6 bases at V and 0 bases at J, with 8 bases in the middle.